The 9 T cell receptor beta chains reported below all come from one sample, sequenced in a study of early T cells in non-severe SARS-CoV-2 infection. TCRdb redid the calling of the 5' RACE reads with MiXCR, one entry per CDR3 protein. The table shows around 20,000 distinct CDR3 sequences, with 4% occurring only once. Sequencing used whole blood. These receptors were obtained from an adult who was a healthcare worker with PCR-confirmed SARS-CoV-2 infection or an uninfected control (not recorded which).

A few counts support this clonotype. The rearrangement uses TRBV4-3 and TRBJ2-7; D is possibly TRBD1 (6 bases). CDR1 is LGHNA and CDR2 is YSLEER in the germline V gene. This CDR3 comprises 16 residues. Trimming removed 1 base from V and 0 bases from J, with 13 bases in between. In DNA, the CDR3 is TGCGCCAGCAGCCAAGCAGCAGGACAGTTCTCCTACGAGCAGTACTTC. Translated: CASSQAAGQFSYEQYF.

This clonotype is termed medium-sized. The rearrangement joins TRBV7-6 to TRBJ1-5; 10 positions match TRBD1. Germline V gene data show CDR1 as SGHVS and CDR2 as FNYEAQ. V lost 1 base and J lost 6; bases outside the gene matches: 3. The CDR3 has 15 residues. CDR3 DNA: TGTGCCAGCAGCTTAGGGGACAGGGGAACTCAGCCCCAGCATTTT. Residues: CASSLGDRGTQPQHF.

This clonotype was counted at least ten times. The CDR3 reads CASRMRDTYEQYF. DNA for the CDR3: TGCGCCAGCAGGATGCGGGATACCTACGAGCAGTACTTC. V usage is TRBV5-1 and J usage is TRBJ2-7, with TRBD2 as a possible D gene (6 bases). CDR1 and CDR2 (germline): SGHRS, YFSETQ. V lost 5 bases and J lost 2, with 11 bases in between. There are 13 residues in the CDR3.

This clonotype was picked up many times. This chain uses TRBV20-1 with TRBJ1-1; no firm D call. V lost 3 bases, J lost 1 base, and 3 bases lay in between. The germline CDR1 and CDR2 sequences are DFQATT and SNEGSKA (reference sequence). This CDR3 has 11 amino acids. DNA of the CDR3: TGCAGTGCTAGTTCGAACACTGAAGCTTTCTTT. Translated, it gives CSASSNTEAFF.

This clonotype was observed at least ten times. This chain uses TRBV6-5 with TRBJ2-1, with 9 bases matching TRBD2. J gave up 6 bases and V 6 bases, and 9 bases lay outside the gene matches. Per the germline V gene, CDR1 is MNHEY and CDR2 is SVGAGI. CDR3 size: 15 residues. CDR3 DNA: TGTGCCAGCAGAACCAGAACTAGCGGGCCCAATGAGCAGTTCTTC. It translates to CASRTRTSGPNEQFF.

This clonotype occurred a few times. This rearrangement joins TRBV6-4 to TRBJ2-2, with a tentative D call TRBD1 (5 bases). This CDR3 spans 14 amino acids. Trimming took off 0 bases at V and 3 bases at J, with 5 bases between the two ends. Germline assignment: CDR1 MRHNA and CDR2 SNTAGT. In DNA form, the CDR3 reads TGTGCCAGCAGTGACTCGGGGCACACCGGGGAGCTGTTTTTT. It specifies CASSDSGHTGELFF.

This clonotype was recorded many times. The CDR3 DNA reads TGCAGTGCTAGTTTGGCTGAGACCCAGTACTTC. Its protein product is CSASLAETQYF. The chain couples TRBV20-1 to TRBJ2-5; D not certain. The germline gives CDR1 DFQATT, CDR2 SNEGSKA (reference sequence). Trimming left V 3 bases short and J 5 bases short, with 7 bases between. This CDR3 comprises 11 residues.

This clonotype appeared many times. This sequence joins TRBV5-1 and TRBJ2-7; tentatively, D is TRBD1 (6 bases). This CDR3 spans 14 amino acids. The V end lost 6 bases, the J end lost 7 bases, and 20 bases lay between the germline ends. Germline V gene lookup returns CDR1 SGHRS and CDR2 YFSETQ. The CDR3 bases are TGCGCCAGCACCTCACAGGGCTTCCCCGTGGAGCAGTACTTC. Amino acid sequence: CASTSQGFPVEQYF. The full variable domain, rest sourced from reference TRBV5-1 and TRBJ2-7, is KAGVTQTPRYLIKTRGQQVTLSCSPISGHRSVSWYQQTPGQGLQFLFEYFSETQRNKGNFPGRFSGRQFSNSRSEMNVSTLELGDSALYLCASTSQGFPVEQYFGPGTRLTVT.

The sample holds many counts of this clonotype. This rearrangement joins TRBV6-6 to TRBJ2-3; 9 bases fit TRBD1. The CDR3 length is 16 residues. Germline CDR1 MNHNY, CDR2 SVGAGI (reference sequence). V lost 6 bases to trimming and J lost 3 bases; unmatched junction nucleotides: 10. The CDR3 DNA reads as TGTGCCAGCAGCGATGGACAGGGGATCTTTACAGATACGCAGTATTTT. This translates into CASSDGQGIFTDTQYF.